The 11 T cell receptor beta chains given below trace back to one sample, sequenced in a study of cytotoxic CD8 clonotypes in ibrutinib-treated CLL. Sequencing was performed with immunoSEQ multiplex PCR; in TCRdb, only in-frame clones are kept and a portion is missing. The repertoire holds 50,000 or so clones, with about 57% as singletons. Material: PBMCs, obtained after 24 months of ibrutinib treatment. These TCRs come from a human donor with chronic lymphocytic leukemia.

The gene calls are TRBV2 and TRBJ1-3; no firm D call. V lost 6 bases and J lost 2, with 11 bases in between. CDR1 is SNHLY and CDR2 is FYNNEI in the germline V gene. There are 14 residues in the CDR3. The CDR3 region is CASSRGLTGNTIYF. CDR3 DNA: TGTGCCAGCAGCCGAGGGCTAACTGGAAACACCATATATTTT.

V is TRBV9 and J is TRBJ2-5; 12 positions match TRBD2. Germline CDR1 is SGDLS and CDR2 is YYNGEE. The ends lost 3 bases at V and 4 bases at J; junction bases unmatched: 7. The CDR3 is made up of 16 amino acids. Here the CDR3 reads CASSARTSGERETQYF. In DNA, the CDR3 is TGTGCCAGCAGCGCCCGGACTAGCGGGGAACGAGAGACCCAGTACTTC.

This clone was counted once. The germline gene is not matched at one end of the junction; a read error may be the cause. The chain employs TRBV2 and TRBJ2-3; 9 bases map to TRBD1. Germline V gene lookup returns CDR1 SNHLY and CDR2 FYNNEI. This CDR3 comprises 14 residues. In DNA, the CDR3 is TGTGCCAGCAGTGAACTCCAATTTGACAGGGGGAGACTTTTT. The encoded protein is CASSELQFDRGRLF.

This clone has more than one count but fewer than ten. The rearrangement joins TRBV28 to TRBJ1-2; unclear D gene. Germline V gives CDR1 MDHEN, CDR2 SYDVKM. This CDR3 comprises 14 residues. Trimming stripped 2 bases from V and 4 bases from J, with 11 bases between. CDR3 amino acids: CASSLKVDGYGYTF. In DNA, the CDR3 is TGTGCCAGCAGTTTAAAGGTCGACGGCTATGGCTACACCTTC.

V gene TRBV19 combines with J gene TRBJ1-6; D ambiguous. The V end was cut by 1 base, the J end by 8 bases, with 6 bases between. The CDR3 is 13 amino acids. Germline CDR1 and CDR2: LNHDA and SQIVND (reference sequence). The CDR3 reads CASSIGADSPLHF. The CDR3 DNA reads as TGTGCCAGTAGTATAGGGGCGGATTCACCCCTCCACTTT.

In the case of this clone: This could be a read error, since a much larger clone is one nucleotide away. The chain employs TRBV13 and TRBJ2-3, with 9 bases that match TRBD1. The length of the CDR3 is 15 residues. Per germline, CDR1 PRHDT and CDR2 FYEKMQ (reference sequence). After removal of 8 bases from V and 5 bases from J, the junction contained 11 bases not matched to a gene. The CDR3 DNA reads TGTGCCAGCGCTGTGGGACAGGGAGGAGAAGATACGCAGTATTTT. It is translated as CASAVGQGGEDTQYF.

The chain combines TRBV6-1 with TRBJ1-6; 7 bases align to TRBD1. CDR3 length equals 15 residues. V shed 4 bases and J 5 bases; nucleotides not matched to a gene: 5. Per germline, CDR1 MNHNS and CDR2 SASEGT. As DNA, the CDR3 is TGTGCCAGCAGTGTCCACAGGGGACATAATTCACCCCTCCACTTT. As protein: CASSVHRGHNSPLHF.

The chain uses TRBV2 and TRBJ2-4, with D perhaps TRBD1 or TRBD2 (6 bases each). Deletions cut 4 bases from V and 0 bases from J, with 16 bases between. The CDR3 is made up of 17 amino acids. CDR1 SNHLY and CDR2 FYNNEI come from the germline V gene. The CDR3 DNA reads TGTGCCAGCAGTGTAATTAGGGGGGTGCTAGCCAAAAACATTCAGTACTTC. It encodes CASSVIRGVLAKNIQYF.

This clone was counted only a few times. The chain is built from TRBV5-1 and TRBJ1-1, with D perhaps matching TRBD1 (6 bases). Germline CDR1 and CDR2: SGHRS and YFSETQ. The CDR3 contains 16 residues. The V gene lost 2 bases and the J gene lost 0 bases, with 14 bases spanning the gap. The CDR3 bases are TGCGCCAGCAGCTTACTGACAGGAACGATGAACACTGAAGCTTTCTTT. Translating gives CASSLLTGTMNTEAFF.

The chain has TRBV27 and TRBJ2-2; D possibly uses TRBD1 or TRBD2 (5 bases each). This CDR3 is built from 17 residues. Trimming stripped 0 bases from V and 3 bases from J, with 14 bases between. Germline V gene lookup returns CDR1 MNHEY and CDR2 SMNVEV (reference sequence). CDR3 region: CASSLSETGRYTGELFF. In nucleotides, the CDR3 is TGTGCCAGCAGTTTATCGGAGACGGGGCGGTACACCGGGGAGCTGTTTTTT.

Points on this clone: One end of the junction fails to match germline, which may point to a read error. This chain links TRBV5-4 with TRBJ2-1; D ambiguous. Germline V CDR1 and CDR2: SGHNT, YYREEE (reference sequence). The CDR3 is 11 residues long. The CDR3 sequence: CASSSNNEQFF. Written as DNA, the CDR3 is TGTGCCAGCAGCTCCAACAATGAGCAGTTCTTC.